The next 30 T cell receptor beta chains were all read from a single sample in a study of shared clonotypes between healthy human individuals. Assay: immunoSEQ multiplex PCR; the TCRdb copy retains only in-frame clones and omits some. The profile shows a few million clones, 85% to 95% of them singletons. Source material: naive CD4+ T cells from PBMCs. Subset reported: CD45RA+ positively selected. The receptors were sampled from a man between 18 and 29 years old in good health. Some clones in this sample may be carry-over from other donors' samples.

The chain recombines TRBV9 with TRBJ2-1; 14 positions match TRBD2. Germline CDR1 is SGDLS and CDR2 is YYNGEE. V gave up 4 bases and J gave up 8 bases; unmatched junction bases: 8. This CDR3 region has 16 residues. This CDR3 reads CASSPRLAGGFDEQFF. Here the CDR3 DNA reads TGTGCCAGCAGCCCCCGACTAGCGGGGGGGTTCGATGAGCAGTTCTTC. The variable domain in full, with the rest retrieved from reference TRBV9 and TRBJ2-1, is DSGVTQTPKHLITATGQRVTLRCSPRSGDLSVYWYQQSLDQGLQFLIQYYNGEERAKGNILERFSAQQFPDLHSELNLSSLELGDSALYFCASSPRLAGGFDEQFFGPGTRLTVL.

The chain employs TRBV4-3 and TRBJ1-2; a possible D gene is TRBD1 (5 bases). CDR3 length: 16 residues. CDR1 and CDR2 (germline): LGHNA, YSLEER. V gave up 0 bases and J gave up 8 bases, with 19 bases separating them. The CDR3 sequence: CASSQETPQAAVGYTF. DNA of the CDR3: TGCGCCAGCAGCCAAGAAACGCCACAGGCTGCGGTAGGCTACACCTTC.

The V call is TRBV6-1, the J call TRBJ2-5; 8 bases agree with TRBD1. V was clipped by 7 bases and J by 2 bases; unmatched bases: 9. Germline CDR1 and CDR2: MNHNS and SASEGT. The CDR3 runs 15 residues. The CDR3: CASNWYDRGQETQYF. CDR3 nucleotide sequence: TGTGCCAGCAATTGGTATGACAGGGGTCAAGAGACCCAGTACTTC.

This chain joins TRBV6-6 and TRBJ2-7; TRBD2 matches 9 bases. V dropped 6 bases and J dropped 7; count of bases not matched to a gene: 16. CDR3 length: 16 amino acids. The germline gives CDR1 MNHNY, CDR2 SVGAGI (reference sequence). The CDR3, as DNA: TGTGCCAGCAGAATGCCCGGTAGCGGGAGTGAAGGGGAGCAGTACTTC. Translation gives CASRMPGSGSEGEQYF.

Regarding this clone: This sample also contains other DNA sequences that code for the same CDR3. The V call is TRBV7-9, the J call TRBJ2-7, with 10 bases lining up with TRBD1. CDR1 and CDR2 (germline): SEHNR, FQNEAQ (reference sequence). V was clipped by 0 bases and J by 2 bases; unmatched bases: 1. This CDR3 contains 15 residues. The chain's CDR3 is CASSLAGQGAYEQYF. For the CDR3, the DNA is TGTGCCAGCAGCTTAGCAGGACAGGGGGCCTACGAGCAGTACTTC.

Only a few counts were recorded for this clone. J is TRBJ1-1 and V is TRBV4-1; 8 bases map to TRBD1. Trimming took 3 bases from V and 5 from J; bases not matched to a gene: 8. Germline assignment: CDR1 MGHRA and CDR2 YSYEKL. This CDR3 contains 15 residues. The CDR3 is CASSQVGQVKTEAFF. The DNA of the CDR3 is TGCGCCAGCAGCCAGGTGGGACAGGTCAAGACTGAAGCTTTCTTT.

This sequence joins TRBV28 and TRBJ2-2; D is ambiguous. Trimming stripped 7 bases from V and 7 bases from J, with 7 bases between. This CDR3 spans 11 amino acids. The germline V gene encodes CDR1 MDHEN and CDR2 SYDVKM. The CDR3 spells CASTVDGELFF. CDR3 coding DNA: TGTGCCAGCACCGTCGACGGGGAGCTGTTTTTT.

Details on this clone: Other DNA sequences in this specimen translate into the identical CDR3. This chain joins TRBV28 and TRBJ2-7; TRBD2 aligns across 8 bases. The CDR3 spans 14 residues. J was trimmed by 4 bases and V by 3 bases; bases with no gene match: 5. CDR1 and CDR2 from the germline V gene are MDHEN and SYDVKM. The DNA for the CDR3 is TGTGCCAGCAGTTTCGCGGGGGGATCTTACGAGCAGTACTTC. Its translation: CASSFAGGSYEQYF.

The chain couples TRBV13 to TRBJ1-2; tentative D call: TRBD1 (5 bases). The germline V gene encodes CDR1 PRHDT and CDR2 FYEKMQ (reference sequence). The CDR3 has 16 residues. With 6 bases removed from V and 2 bases from J, the gap between germline ends came to 19 bases. The CDR3 nucleotides read TGTGCCAGCAGTTTCGTTCGGGAGGGGAACAACTATGGCTACACCTTC. Its protein product is CASSFVREGNNYGYTF.

The chain couples TRBV7-9 to TRBJ2-5; 12 nucleotides align to TRBD1. The CDR3 loop spans 15 amino acids. The ends lost 3 bases at V and 4 bases at J; junction bases unmatched: 3. CDR1 is SEHNR and CDR2 is FQNEAQ in the germline V gene (reference sequence). The CDR3 DNA sequence: TGTGCCAGCAGCTTCGGGACAGGGGGCTTAGAGACCCAGTACTTC. Translating gives CASSFGTGGLETQYF.

As regards this clone: At one boundary the junction diverges from the germline segment, which might be a read error. This chain connects TRBV9 to TRBJ2-1; TRBD2 aligns across 10 bases. There are 16 residues in the CDR3. The germline V gene has CDR1 SGDLS and CDR2 YYNGEE. DNA for the CDR3: TGTGCCAGCAGCGAGATACCGGGACTAGCGTACAGTGAGCAGTTCTTC. It specifies CASSEIPGLAYSEQFF.

V usage is TRBV6-5 and J usage is TRBJ1-2, with unresolved D. The length of the CDR3 is 15 residues. Germline V gene data show CDR1 as MNHEY and CDR2 as SVGAGI. Trimming pared 7 bases from V and 8 bases from J, leaving 23 bases between. CDR3 residues: CASTSGWAGRMGYTF. CDR3 nucleotide sequence: TGTGCCAGCACCAGTGGTTGGGCAGGACGTATGGGCTACACCTTC.

The CDR3 nucleotides are TGCGCCAGCACCTCTGGAAGCGGGAGGAGAACCGGGGAGCTGTTTTTT. Protein: CASTSGSGRRTGELFF. This chain joins TRBV5-1 and TRBJ2-2; 9 bases fit TRBD2. CDR1 and CDR2 from the germline V gene are SGHRS and YFSETQ. After removal of 6 bases from V and 5 bases from J, the junction contained 11 bases not matched to a gene. The CDR3 consists of 16 residues. The full variable domain, in which reference TRBV5-1 and TRBJ2-2 provide the parts outside the CDR3, is KAGVTQTPRYLIKTRGQQVTLSCSPISGHRSVSWYQQTPGQGLQFLFEYFSETQRNKGNFPGRFSGRQFSNSRSEMNVSTLELGDSALYLCASTSGSGRRTGELFFGEGSRLTVL.

This chain joins TRBV5-1 and TRBJ2-3, with TRBD2 identical over 7 bases. The CDR3 is made up of 15 amino acids. J gave up 2 bases and V 7 bases, and 10 bases lay outside the gene matches. From germline, CDR1 is SGHRS and CDR2 YFSETQ. CDR3 DNA sequence: TGCGCCAGCTCCTCCCAGGGACTACTCACAGATACGCAGTATTTT. It specifies CASSSQGLLTDTQYF. Filled out from reference TRBV5-1 and TRBJ2-3, the complete variable domain reads KAGVTQTPRYLIKTRGQQVTLSCSPISGHRSVSWYQQTPGQGLQFLFEYFSETQRNKGNFPGRFSGRQFSNSRSEMNVSTLELGDSALYLCASSSQGLLTDTQYFGPGTRLTVL.

The J gene is TRBJ2-6, the V gene TRBV2, with 12 bases fitting TRBD1. From germline, CDR1 is SNHLY and CDR2 FYNNEI. The ends lost 3 bases at V and 3 bases at J; junction bases unmatched: 6. The CDR3 loop spans 18 amino acids. The CDR3: CASSDSGTGGRGANVLTF. CDR3 sequence (DNA): TGTGCCAGCAGTGACTCGGGGACAGGGGGCCGTGGGGCCAACGTCCTGACTTTC. The full variable domain, with the rest looked up from reference TRBV2 and TRBJ2-6, is EPEVTQTPSHQVTQMGQEVILRCVPISNHLYFYWYRQILGQKVEFLVSFYNNEISEKSEIFDDQFSVERPDGSNFTLKIRSTKLEDSAMYFCASSDSGTGGRGANVLTFGAGSRLTVL.

The chain is built from TRBV28 and TRBJ1-3, with TRBD1 identical over 7 bases. The V segment lost 6 bases and the J segment 0 bases; nucleotides outside the gene matches: 11. The germline V gene encodes CDR1 MDHEN and CDR2 SYDVKM. This CDR3 region has 17 residues. The chain's CDR3 is CASSQARQGHSGNTIYF. The CDR3 nucleotides are TGTGCCAGCAGCCAGGCCCGACAGGGCCACTCTGGAAACACCATATATTTT.

The chain uses TRBV11-2 and TRBJ1-4; D remains ambiguous. The V end was cut by 1 base, the J end by 8 bases, with 17 bases between. CDR1 and CDR2 from the germline V gene are SGHAT and FQNNGV. The CDR3 has 16 amino acids. CDR3 in DNA: TGTGCCAGCAGCTTAGGGTGGGGAGAGATGGGCGAAAAACTGTTTTTT. Its protein product is CASSLGWGEMGEKLFF.

This rearrangement joins TRBV11-2 to TRBJ2-4; D remains unclear. Germline V gives CDR1 SGHAT, CDR2 FQNNGV. Trimming took 6 bases from V and 4 from J, leaving 16 bases between them. This CDR3 region has 15 residues. The CDR3 sequence: CASRNLGRLKNIQYF. The CDR3 nucleotides are TGTGCCAGCAGGAACCTAGGACGGCTAAAAAACATTCAGTACTTC.

The V and J genes are TRBV9 and TRBJ2-7; D unresolved. Trimming pared 0 bases from V and 2 bases from J, leaving 9 bases between. Germline lookup yields CDR1 SGDLS and CDR2 YYNGEE. The CDR3 is 14 residues long. The CDR3 here is CASSVGGKPYEQYF. The CDR3 DNA follows: TGTGCCAGCAGCGTAGGAGGAAAACCCTACGAGCAGTACTTC.

The V gene is TRBV5-1, the J gene TRBJ2-7; 16 bases are a match to TRBD2. Germline assignment: CDR1 SGHRS and CDR2 YFSETQ. CDR3 length: 18 residues. J gave up 0 bases and V 4 bases, and 7 bases lay outside the gene matches. The CDR3 protein is CASSPGLAGGLSSYEQYF. In DNA, the CDR3 is TGCGCCAGCAGCCCGGGACTAGCGGGAGGGTTGAGCTCCTACGAGCAGTACTTC.

The chain employs TRBV7-9 and TRBJ2-1; no firm D call. V gave up 3 bases and J gave up 4 bases, with 13 bases separating them. CDR1 and CDR2 (germline): SEHNR, FQNEAQ (reference sequence). The CDR3 spans 15 residues. The CDR3 region is CASSLLPGGYNEQFF. DNA of the CDR3: TGTGCCAGCAGCTTGTTACCCGGCGGATACAATGAGCAGTTCTTC.

V usage is TRBV4-1 and J usage is TRBJ2-7; D tentatively reads TRBD1 or TRBD2 (5 bases each). CDR1 is MGHRA, CDR2 YSYEKL, per germline. The CDR3 is 15 residues long. V was cut by 1 base and J by 7 bases, with 17 bases left in between. The CDR3: CASSQGYGTIGEQYF. The CDR3 DNA sequence: TGCGCCAGCAGCCAAGGCTATGGGACCATCGGGGAGCAGTACTTC.

Points on this clone: Other DNA sequences in this specimen translate into the identical CDR3. The chain is built from TRBV28 and TRBJ1-4; the match to TRBD1 covers 7 bases. The germline gives CDR1 MDHEN, CDR2 SYDVKM. Unmatched junction bases numbered 6, after V lost 6 bases and J lost 2 bases. The CDR3 is made up of 15 amino acids. The CDR3 protein is CASSPTGATNEKLFF. The CDR3 DNA reads TGTGCCAGCAGCCCCACAGGGGCGACTAATGAAAAACTGTTTTTT.

V is TRBV30 and J is TRBJ2-3; D is perhaps TRBD2 (5 bases). Trimming removed 2 bases from V and 1 base from J, with 7 bases in between. This CDR3 is 13 amino acids long. Germline V gene sequence: CDR1 GTSNPN, CDR2 SVGIG (reference sequence). The chain's CDR3 is CAWSRGRTDTQYF. CDR3 nucleotide sequence: TGTGCCTGGAGTCGCGGGCGCACAGATACGCAGTATTTT.

The rearrangement uses TRBV21-1 and TRBJ1-4. TRBV21-1 is labeled a pseudogene. The length of the CDR3 is 15 residues. Here the CDR3 DNA reads TGTGCCAGCAGCAATACACAACTGGAGGTTGAAAAACTGTTTTTT. Translated, it gives CASSNTQLEVEKLFF.

This clone was detected only a few times. The chain couples TRBV5-1 to TRBJ1-1, with D unclear. Trimming pared 0 bases from V and 9 bases from J, leaving 12 bases between. There are 13 residues in the CDR3. CDR1 is SGHRS, CDR2 YFSETQ, per germline. CDR3 bases: TGCGCCAGCAGCTTGGGGGTAGAAGAGAAAGCTTTCTTT. Translating it yields CASSLGVEEKAFF.

V gene TRBV5-6 combines with J gene TRBJ1-6, with 7 bases that match TRBD1. This CDR3 spans 15 amino acids. V was clipped by 0 bases and J by 9 bases; unmatched bases: 6. Germline CDR1 SGHDT, CDR2 YYEEEE. CDR3 sequence (DNA): TGTGCCAGCAGCTTGGGACAGGGCCTTTCTTCACCCCTCCACTTT. Amino acids: CASSLGQGLSSPLHF. Using reference TRBV5-6 and TRBJ1-6 for the parts outside the CDR3, the full variable domain is DAGVTQSPTHLIKTRGQQVTLRCSPKSGHDTVSWYQQALGQGPQFIFQYYEEEERQRGNFPDRFSGHQFPNYSSELNVNALLLGDSALYLCASSLGQGLSSPLHFGNGTRLTVT.

The chain links TRBV7-2 to TRBJ2-2; D gene unclear. Germline CDR1 SGHTA, CDR2 FQGNSA. This CDR3 region has 15 residues. The V and J ends lost 5 bases and 2 bases respectively, with 12 bases between them. CDR3 DNA sequence: TGTGCCAGCAGCCATTCTTTCGGAAACACCGGGGAGCTGTTTTTT. It yields the protein CASSHSFGNTGELFF.

The V gene is TRBV29-1, the J gene TRBJ1-4; D is ambiguous. Trimming removed 2 bases at V and 8 bases at J, with 18 bases between. Germline loops: CDR1 SQVTM, CDR2 ANQGSEA. The CDR3 totals 15 residues. For the CDR3, the DNA is TGCAGCGTTGAAAGGAACTCCCTGACTGGCGAAAAACTGTTTTTT. Protein product: CSVERNSLTGEKLFF. The whole variable domain, filled in from reference TRBV29-1 and TRBJ1-4, reads SAVISQKPSRDICQRGTSLTIQCQVDSQVTMMFWYRQQPGQSLTLIATANQGSEATYESGFVIDKFPISRPNLTFSTLTVSNMSPEDSSIYLCSVERNSLTGEKLFFGSGTQLSVL.

The chain employs TRBV19 and TRBJ1-2; tentatively, D is TRBD1 (6 bases). The CDR3 is made up of 14 amino acids. Per the germline V gene, CDR1 is LNHDA and CDR2 is SQIVND (reference sequence). V lost 7 bases to trimming and J lost 8 bases, with 20 bases between them. For the CDR3, the DNA is TGTGCCAGTACCCACCTACAGGGAACGGGAGGCTACACCTTC. It specifies CASTHLQGTGGYTF.